One and the same sample provided the 17 T cell receptor beta chains below, sequenced in a study of cytomegalovirus exposure and HLA in healthy donors. Generated by immunoSEQ multiplex PCR, the TCRdb table keeps only in-frame clones and is missing some. The sample carries under 150,000 clones, 90% to 95% recorded once. The sequenced sample consisted of PBMCs. These receptors came from a man aged 18 to 30 in good health and CMV-seronegative.

The chain links TRBV18 to TRBJ2-1; 9 nucleotides agree with TRBD2. The germline V gene has CDR1 KGHSH and CDR2 LQKENI. This CDR3 has 13 amino acids. V lost 6 bases to trimming and J lost 9 bases; unmatched junction nucleotides: 6. Here the CDR3 DNA reads TGTGCCAGCTCTACCGGGACTAGCAGTGAGCAGTTCTTC. Amino acid sequence: CASSTGTSSEQFF.

The genes are TRBV9 and TRBJ2-2; TRBD2 agrees at 16 bases. Germline V gives CDR1 SGDLS, CDR2 YYNGEE. This CDR3 contains 20 residues. The V and J ends lost 3 bases and 6 bases, in that order; junction bases with no gene match: 14. The CDR3 loop reads CASSAPLGLAGGEHPGELFF. CDR3 DNA sequence: TGTGCCAGCAGCGCACCACTGGGACTAGCGGGAGGGGAACACCCCGGGGAGCTGTTTTTT.

A single count supports this clone. This rearrangement joins TRBV7-2 to TRBJ1-5; 9 positions match TRBD1. Germline values: CDR1 SGHTA, CDR2 FQGNSA. The CDR3 runs to 15 residues. J lost 4 bases, V lost 5 bases, and 6 bases had no gene match. This chain's CDR3 is CASSVTGTGNQPQHF. DNA of the CDR3: TGTGCCAGCAGCGTAACCGGGACAGGGAATCAGCCCCAGCATTTT.

This rearrangement joins TRBV29-1 to TRBJ2-3, with 7 bases aligning to TRBD2. After removal of 3 bases from V and 4 bases from J, the junction contained 10 bases not matched to a gene. This CDR3 comprises 15 residues. Germline V CDR1 and CDR2: SQVTM, ANQGSEA. The CDR3 DNA reads as TGCAGCGTTGAGGGGTCTAGCGGAACTCCAGATACGCAGTATTTT. Protein product: CSVEGSSGTPDTQYF.

In DNA form, the CDR3 reads TGTGCCACCAGCATTGAGCGGGGGGGCACAGATACGCAGTATTTT. This encodes CATSIERGGTDTQYF. V usage is TRBV15 and J usage is TRBJ2-3; TRBD2 matches at 9 bases. Germline CDR1 LNHNV, CDR2 YYDKDF (reference sequence). The V segment lost 4 bases and the J segment 1 base; nucleotides outside the gene matches: 3. The CDR3 covers 15 residues.

This clone was picked up one time. CDR3 protein: CASSLLQRGAGDEQFF. Here the CDR3 DNA reads TGTGCCAGCAGCTTGCTCCAGCGGGGGGCCGGAGATGAGCAGTTCTTC. The J gene is TRBJ2-1, the V gene TRBV5-4; 9 bases align to TRBD2. The CDR3 has 16 residues. Per germline, CDR1 SGHNT and CDR2 YYREEE (reference sequence). After removal of 1 base from V and 8 bases from J, the junction contained 10 bases not matched to a gene.

The chain joins TRBV28 to TRBJ1-2; D is unclear. There are 13 residues in the CDR3. Trimming shortened V by 10 bases and J by 1 base, and 13 bases separated the two germline ends. In germline, CDR1 is MDHEN, CDR2 SYDVKM. The CDR3 protein is CATSEVVNYGYTF. In DNA form, the CDR3 reads TGTGCCACCTCGGAGGTTGTTAACTATGGCTACACCTTC.

This chain links TRBV13 with TRBJ1-2; the match to TRBD1 covers 7 bases. CDR3 size: 14 residues. V lost 5 bases and J lost 0; bases outside the gene matches: 3. Germline V gene lookup returns CDR1 PRHDT and CDR2 FYEKMQ (reference sequence). The CDR3 bases are TGTGCCAGCAGCCTCACAGGGGCTAACTATGGCTACACCTTC. Translation gives CASSLTGANYGYTF.

The CDR3 DNA reads TGTGCCAGTAGTATAGCCCCACCTACTAACTATGGCTACACCTTC. This translates into CASSIAPPTNYGYTF. This chain uses TRBV19 with TRBJ1-2; D is unclear. Looked up from germline, CDR1 is LNHDA and CDR2 is SQIVND (reference sequence). The CDR3 consists of 15 residues. V lost 1 base and J 0 bases, leaving 9 bases between the germline ends.

V usage is TRBV5-4 and J usage is TRBJ2-5, with D possibly being TRBD1 (6 bases). The CDR3 loop spans 13 amino acids. Germline CDR1 is SGHNT and CDR2 is YYREEE (reference sequence). The V end was cut by 3 bases, the J end by 5 bases, with 11 bases between. CDR3 protein: CASSSQGRETQYF. CDR3 bases: TGTGCCAGCAGCTCGCAGGGGCGGGAGACCCAGTACTTC.

The V gene is TRBV7-9, the J gene TRBJ2-7; TRBD2 matches at 11 bases. Germline V gene sequence: CDR1 SEHNR, CDR2 FQNEAQ (reference sequence). This CDR3 has 15 residues. The V and J ends lost 6 bases and 3 bases, in that order; junction bases with no gene match: 7. The CDR3 coding sequence is TGTGCCAGCAGTCCAACTAGCGGGAGCAGCTACGAGCAGTACGTC. Its translation: CASSPTSGSSYEQYV.

This clone was counted once. The CDR3 is CASSPPRGALNTGELFF. The CDR3 bases are TGTGCCAGCTCACCACCGCGGGGGGCCCTGAACACCGGGGAGCTGTTTTTT. The chain joins TRBV18 to TRBJ2-2; 8 bases are a match to TRBD2. Germline CDR1 reads KGHSH; CDR2 reads LQKENI. Trimming removed 0 bases from V and 1 base from J; junction bases left unmatched: 4. This CDR3 contains 17 residues. Combining the CDR3 with reference TRBV18 and TRBJ2-2 gives the whole variable domain NAGVMQNPRHLVRRRGQEARLRCSPMKGHSHVYWYRQLPEEGLKFMVYLQKENIIDESGMPKERFSAEFPKEGPSILRIQQVVRGDSAAYFCASSPPRGALNTGELFFGEGSRLTVL.

This chain links TRBV10-3 with TRBJ1-1, with D perhaps TRBD1 (5 bases). Per the germline V gene, CDR1 is ENHRY and CDR2 is SYGVKD. The V end lost 0 bases, the J end lost 1 base, and 9 bases lay between the germline ends. The CDR3 totals 15 residues. CDR3 loop: CAISESEGRNTEAFF. The CDR3 bases are TGTGCCATCAGTGAGTCGGAGGGGAGGAACACTGAAGCTTTCTTT.

The genes are TRBV11-3 and TRBJ2-3, with 9 bases lining up with TRBD2. The germline CDR1 and CDR2 sequences are SGHNT and YENEEA. The CDR3 contains 16 residues. J gave up 3 bases and V 3 bases, and 7 bases lay outside the gene matches. CDR3 nucleotide sequence: TGTGCCAGCAGCTTCGTAGCGGGAGCGGTAACAGATACGCAGTATTTT. Protein sequence: CASSFVAGAVTDTQYF.

The sample holds a few counts of this clone. V is TRBV19 and J is TRBJ1-2, with 10 bases lining up with TRBD1. Trimming took 6 bases from V and 4 from J; bases not matched to a gene: 2. The germline CDR1 and CDR2 sequences are LNHDA and SQIVND (reference sequence). The CDR3 extends over 13 amino acids. CDR3 region: CASRRTGGYGYTF. The DNA for the CDR3 is TGTGCCAGTAGACGGACAGGGGGCTATGGCTACACCTTC.

The V call is TRBV6-6, the J call TRBJ1-5; 8 bases are a match to TRBD1. Trimming removed 6 bases from V and 6 bases from J; junction bases left unmatched: 13. The CDR3 contains 16 residues. CDR1 is MNHNY and CDR2 is SVGAGI in the germline V gene (reference sequence). CDR3 region: CASSQEGQGWRQPQHF. CDR3 in DNA: TGTGCCAGCAGCCAAGAAGGACAGGGCTGGCGTCAGCCCCAGCATTTT.

The chain is built from TRBV9 and TRBJ2-3; D ambiguous. Germline lookup yields CDR1 SGDLS and CDR2 YYNGEE. This CDR3 contains 14 residues. Deletions cut 2 bases from V and 0 bases from J, with 7 bases between. The CDR3 is CASSVRHSTDTQYF. The CDR3 DNA is TGTGCCAGCAGCGTGCGGCATAGCACAGATACGCAGTATTTT.